These 7 T cell receptor beta chains originate from one sample sequenced in a study of T-cell reconstitution after alpha-beta-depleted transplantation in children. During its preparation, the TCRbeta library received unique molecular identifiers. TCRdb re-called the PCR reads through MiXCR, storing one row per CDR3 protein. Of a few hundred thousand distinct CDR3 sequences listed, under 20% were seen once; the top ten hold less than 30%. The sequenced sample was PBMCs, mostly from graft donor cells, obtained 360 days after TCRalphabeta/CD19-depleted stem cell transplant. Every receptor here comes from a boy less than two years old who had a stem cell transplant for Wiskott-Aldrich syndrome, so the T cells may come from the graft donor.

The CDR3 nucleotides read TGTGCCAGTACGACTAGCGGGAGGGCCAGGGGCACCGGGGAGCTGTTTTTT. It specifies CASTTSGRARGTGELFF. V and J are TRBV19 and TRBJ2-2; 14 positions agree with TRBD2. Germline V gene data show CDR1 as LNHDA and CDR2 as SQIVND (reference sequence). J lost 4 bases, V lost 7 bases, and 8 bases had no gene match. This CDR3 is 17 amino acids long.

This clonotype was seen a single time. V gene TRBV6-1 combines with J gene TRBJ2-7; 9 positions agree with TRBD2. The V gene end was trimmed by 4 bases and the J gene end by 3 bases; junction bases not matched to a gene: 10. The CDR3 has 16 residues. Germline V gene sequence: CDR1 MNHNS, CDR2 SASEGT. The CDR3 sequence: CASSGPDSGSFYEQYF. For the CDR3, the DNA is TGTGCCAGCAGTGGCCCGGATAGCGGGAGTTTCTACGAGCAGTACTTC.

This clonotype has just a few counts. J is TRBJ2-7 and V is TRBV7-2; D not resolved. The V and J ends lost 0 bases and 4 bases respectively, with 7 bases between them. CDR1 is SGHTA and CDR2 is FQGNSA in the germline V gene. This CDR3 has 13 residues. CDR3 nucleotides: TGTGCCAGCAGCTTAGCGGACGGGTACGAGCAGTACTTC. Its protein is CASSLADGYEQYF.

The CDR3 is CSVVGTRYQETQYF. As DNA, the CDR3 is TGCAGCGTTGTAGGGACCCGGTACCAAGAGACCCAGTACTTC. The rearrangement uses TRBV29-1 and TRBJ2-5; D is tentatively TRBD1 or TRBD2 (5 bases each). The ends were cut back, 4 bases at V and 0 bases at J, with 12 bases in the middle. CDR1 is SQVTM and CDR2 is ANQGSEA in the germline V gene. This CDR3 has 14 amino acids.

V usage is TRBV27 and J usage is TRBJ2-2, with a weak D call TRBD1 (5 bases). Deletions cut 5 bases from V and 0 bases from J, with 10 bases between. CDR3 length equals 15 residues. Germline V gene sequence: CDR1 MNHEY, CDR2 SMNVEV (reference sequence). CDR3 loop: CASSIGVANTGELFF. CDR3 nucleotides: TGTGCCAGCAGTATAGGGGTCGCGAACACCGGGGAGCTGTTTTTT.

This chain connects TRBV27 to TRBJ2-7; possibly TRBD2 for D (6 bases). CDR1 and CDR2 from the germline V gene are MNHEY and SMNVEV (reference sequence). The V end lost 5 bases, the J end lost 0 bases, and 14 bases lay between the germline ends. The length of the CDR3 is 15 residues. The CDR3 spells CASSTTSLGSYEQYF. CDR3 bases: TGTGCCAGCAGTACCACTAGCTTGGGCTCCTACGAGCAGTACTTC.

Only a few counts were recorded for this clonotype. This chain joins TRBV5-1 and TRBJ2-7; 10 nucleotides agree with TRBD1. The junction had 4 bases not matched to a gene; V was cut back by 0 bases and J by 1 base. Germline V CDR1 and CDR2: SGHRS, YFSETQ. The CDR3 sequence is 16 residues long. CDR3 in amino acids: CASSLERDRGSYEQYF. DNA for the CDR3: TGCGCCAGCAGCTTGGAAAGGGACAGGGGTTCCTACGAGCAGTACTTC.